These 5 T cell receptor beta chains came from one sample sequenced in a study of T cell changes during pregnancy in multiple sclerosis. Assay: immunoSEQ multiplex PCR; the TCRdb copy retains only in-frame clones and omits some. The repertoire holds some 100,000 clones, approximately 94% seen once, with approximately 0.88% in the top ten. This sample comprised peripheral blood, obtained before pregnancy. These TCRs come from a female donor with multiple sclerosis, enrolled in a pregnancy study.

This chain links TRBV9 with TRBJ2-1; D is possibly TRBD1 (7 bases). Trimming took 5 bases from V and 5 from J, leaving 17 bases between them. The CDR3 sequence is 15 residues long. CDR1 and CDR2 from the germline V gene are SGDLS and YYNGEE. CDR3 coding DNA: TGTGCCAGCAGGACTTCGACAGGGAGGAACAATGAGCAGTTCTTC. This codes for CASRTSTGRNNEQFF.

This clone was seen once. The chain carries TRBV4-1 and TRBJ2-5, with a tentative D call TRBD2 (5 bases). This CDR3 spans 13 amino acids. Trimming took off 3 bases at V and 6 bases at J, with 11 bases between the two ends. CDR1 MGHRA and CDR2 YSYEKL come from the germline V gene. CDR3 sequence: CASSQGSSQTQYF. Here the CDR3 DNA reads TGCGCCAGCAGCCAGGGGAGTTCGCAGACCCAGTACTTC.

This clone was detected once. The rearrangement joins TRBV6-1 to TRBJ2-5; D call uncertain. Between the trimmed V and J ends, which lost 6 bases and 2 bases, there was a span of 7 bases. The V gene's germline CDR1 is MNHNS and CDR2 SASEGT. CDR3 length: 12 amino acids. The CDR3 loop reads CASSYQQETQYF. CDR3 bases: TGTGCCAGCAGCTACCAACAAGAGACCCAGTACTTC.

This chain links TRBV9 with TRBJ2-7; 9 nucleotides match TRBD2. The J segment lost 2 bases and the V segment lost 0 bases, leaving 3 bases of the junction unmatched. Germline V CDR1 and CDR2: SGDLS, YYNGEE. This CDR3 is built from 15 residues. The CDR3 loop is CASSVGAGGTYEQYF. The CDR3 nucleotides are TGTGCCAGCAGCGTAGGCGCGGGAGGGACCTACGAGCAGTACTTC.

This clone was recorded only once. CDR3 DNA sequence: TGTGCCAGCAGTGTCTTAGCTAGCACAGATACGCAGTATTTT. It yields the protein CASSVLASTDTQYF. The chain combines TRBV6-1 with TRBJ2-3; D remains unclear. The V gene lost 4 bases and the J gene lost 0 bases, with 8 bases spanning the gap. This CDR3 is 14 amino acids long. Germline loops: CDR1 MNHNS, CDR2 SASEGT.